These 25 T cell receptor beta chains originate from one sample sequenced in a study of CD8+CD57+ T cells in acquired aplastic anemia. According to the study, genomic DNA was the template for TCR beta VDJ and CDR3 profiling. TCRdb used MiXCR to reprocess the reads, holding one entry per CDR3 protein. The data hold around 250,000 distinct CDR3 sequences, with approximately 56% observed a single time. Source material: sorted CD4+, CD8+, or CD8+CD57+ T cells (not recorded which) from PBMCs. Receptor source: a human donor with severe aplastic anemia or a healthy control (not recorded which).

J is TRBJ1-1 and V is TRBV2, with D possibly TRBD1 on 5 matching bases. The CDR3 spans 14 residues. The germline CDR1 and CDR2 sequences are SNHLY and FYNNEI. V was clipped by 5 bases and J by 5 bases, with 15 bases between them. The CDR3 protein is CASSSRVLWTEAFF. The CDR3 DNA reads TGTGCCAGCAGTAGCAGGGTTCTATGGACTGAAGCTTTCTTT.

This chain connects TRBV19 to TRBJ1-5, with D possibly being TRBD1 (5 bases). Trimming removed 3 bases from V and 6 bases from J, with 12 bases in between. CDR1 is LNHDA and CDR2 is SQIVND in the germline V gene (reference sequence). The CDR3 contains 14 residues. In nucleotides, the CDR3 is TGTGCCAGTAGTATGGAGGGGCTCGGTCAGCCCCAGCATTTT. Translating gives CASSMEGLGQPQHF.

This clonotype came up many times. The rearrangement joins TRBV5-1 to TRBJ1-1; D remains unclear. The CDR3 is made up of 14 amino acids. Germline V gene sequence: CDR1 SGHRS, CDR2 YFSETQ. The V and J ends lost 0 bases and 1 base respectively, with 7 bases between them. The CDR3 DNA sequence: TGCGCCAGCAGCTTGGTTTGGGGGAACACTGAAGCTTTCTTT. It is translated as CASSLVWGNTEAFF.

This clonotype was observed a handful of times. The gene calls are TRBV5-1 and TRBJ2-7; the match to TRBD1 covers 10 bases. V dropped 3 bases and J dropped 1; count of bases not matched to a gene: 4. This CDR3 spans 15 amino acids. Germline assignment: CDR1 SGHRS and CDR2 YFSETQ. CDR3 bases: TGCGCCAGCAGCTCGACAGGGGGCCTATCCTACGAGCAGTACTTC. Protein sequence: CASSSTGGLSYEQYF.

The sample holds many counts of this clonotype. The chain links TRBV4-3 to TRBJ1-6; possibly TRBD1 for D (5 bases). Germline CDR1 is LGHNA and CDR2 is YSLEER. The CDR3 has 15 residues. Trimming took off 0 bases at V and 12 bases at J, with 15 bases between the two ends. Here the CDR3 DNA reads TGCGCCAGCAGCCAAGAGGCGGGGCTAATTGGACCCCTCCACTTT. This encodes CASSQEAGLIGPLHF.

V and J are TRBV5-1 and TRBJ2-1; 7 bases match TRBD2. With 0 bases clipped from V and 2 bases from J, the junction kept 8 bases outside the gene matches. Germline loops: CDR1 SGHRS, CDR2 YFSETQ. CDR3 length: 17 residues. The DNA for the CDR3 is TGCGCCAGCAGCTTGGGCGCTACGGGAGGAACCTACAATGAGCAGTTCTTC. As protein: CASSLGATGGTYNEQFF. The full variable domain, with the rest looked up from reference TRBV5-1 and TRBJ2-1, is KAGVTQTPRYLIKTRGQQVTLSCSPISGHRSVSWYQQTPGQGLQFLFEYFSETQRNKGNFPGRFSGRQFSNSRSEMNVSTLELGDSALYLCASSLGATGGTYNEQFFGPGTRLTVL.

This clonotype was detected only a few times. The chain recombines TRBV10-3 with TRBJ1-2, with D possibly matching TRBD1 (6 bases). V gave up 8 bases and J gave up 12 bases, with 16 bases separating them. The CDR3 sequence is 11 residues long. The germline V gene encodes CDR1 ENHRY and CDR2 SYGVKD. CDR3 sequence: CAIGRGLSHTF. CDR3 sequence (DNA): TGTGCCATCGGGAGGGGGTTGAGCCACACCTTC.

This clonotype was seen ten or more times. This rearrangement joins TRBV6-1 to TRBJ2-7; 8 nucleotides agree with TRBD2. Germline CDR1 is MNHNS and CDR2 is SASEGT. This CDR3 is 16 amino acids long. With V trimmed by 1 base and J by 7 bases, 12 bases remained unmatched. CDR3 nucleotides: TGTGCCAGCAGTGAAGTTTTCGGGGGGGCCGCGGAAGAGCAGTACTTC. This gives the protein CASSEVFGGAAEEQYF.

This clonotype was recorded at least ten times. The chain is built from TRBV29-1 and TRBJ2-5; D remains ambiguous. The CDR3 has 11 residues. The germline V gene encodes CDR1 SQVTM and CDR2 ANQGSEA. Trimming left V 2 bases short and J 6 bases short, with 7 bases between. CDR3 residues: CSVELLQTQYF. CDR3 bases: TGCAGCGTTGAATTGTTACAGACCCAGTACTTC.

About this clonotype: It is likely a read error, because the conserved phenylalanine at the end of the CDR3 is missing. The chain is built from TRBV7-3 and TRBJ2-5, with TRBD1 as a possible D gene (6 bases). Trimming shortened V by 6 bases and J by 2 bases, and 13 bases separated the two germline ends. Looked up from germline, CDR1 is SGHTA and CDR2 is FQGTGA. The CDR3 is made up of 14 amino acids. The chain's CDR3 is CASRSTGIQETQYV. The CDR3 bases are TGTGCCAGCAGGTCGACAGGAATACAAGAGACCCAGTACGTC.

This clonotype has at least ten counts. V gene TRBV3-1 combines with J gene TRBJ2-3; no firm D call. Trimming took off 0 bases at V and 4 bases at J, with 14 bases between the two ends. The V gene's germline CDR1 is LGHDT and CDR2 YNNKEL (reference sequence). The CDR3 covers 16 residues. DNA for the CDR3: TGTGCCAGCAGCCAAGATCTGGGCCCTCCCTCAGATACGCAGTATTTT. Translation gives CASSQDLGPPSDTQYF.

The table lists this clonotype with many counts. The rearrangement uses TRBV12-3 or TRBV12-4 and TRBJ2-1; 8 nucleotides align to TRBD1. Trimming at V came to 6 bases and at J to 2 bases, leaving 6 bases not matched to a gene. The CDR3 runs 15 residues. CDR3 amino acids: CASRQGAVTYNEQFF. For the CDR3, the DNA is TGTGCCAGCAGGCAGGGGGCGGTAACCTACAATGAGCAGTTCTTC.

The chain uses TRBV29-1 and TRBJ2-6, with D possibly matching TRBD1 (5 bases). The CDR3 sequence is 17 residues long. Germline CDR1 SQVTM, CDR2 ANQGSEA. Trimming pared 0 bases from V and 1 base from J, leaving 13 bases between. The CDR3 region has the DNA TGCAGCGTTGAAGATTCTGTCAGGGTGTCTGGGGCCAACGTCCTGACTTTC. It codes for CSVEDSVRVSGANVLTF.

As to this clonotype: Because it lacks the conserved phenylalanine or tryptophan at the end, this CDR3 is likely a read error. This rearrangement joins TRBV20-1 to TRBJ2-2; perhaps D is TRBD1 or TRBD2 (5 bases each). The CDR3 has 12 amino acids. V was trimmed by 8 bases and J by 12 bases, leaving 19 bases between them. CDR1 and CDR2 from the germline V gene are DFQATT and SNEGSKA (reference sequence). The CDR3 DNA follows: TGCAGTACCCGAAGAAGGGACCGCAAGCTGTTTCTC. Translation: CSTRRRDRKLFL.

There are many counts of this clonotype. This chain uses TRBV6-1 with TRBJ2-5; D is unclear. V was shortened by 4 bases and J by 2 bases, with 5 bases between the two germline ends. CDR1 and CDR2 (germline): MNHNS, SASEGT. The CDR3 is 12 residues long. CDR3 residues: CASSVEQETQYF. CDR3 in DNA: TGTGCCAGCAGTGTGGAACAAGAGACCCAGTACTTC.

Comments on this clonotype: The final CDR3 position lacks the conserved phenylalanine or tryptophan, pointing to a likely read error. This chain joins TRBV24-1 and TRBJ2-1, with 13 bases fitting TRBD2. CDR3 length equals 15 residues. Germline trimming cut 5 bases from V and 9 bases from J; bases unmatched to any gene: 6. The germline V gene encodes CDR1 KGHDR and CDR2 SFDVKD. CDR3 region: CATSGVGLAGIEQFS. In nucleotides, the CDR3 is TGTGCCACCAGTGGCGTGGGACTAGCGGGAATTGAGCAGTTCTCC.

This clonotype was counted only a few times. The chain links TRBV5-1 to TRBJ1-6; 7 bases are shared with TRBD1. Looked up from germline, CDR1 is SGHRS and CDR2 is YFSETQ. Germline trimming cut 2 bases from V and 5 bases from J; bases unmatched to any gene: 1. The CDR3 runs 14 residues. For the CDR3, the DNA is TGCGCCAGCAGCTTTGGGACAGATAATTCACCCCTCCACTTT. This encodes CASSFGTDNSPLHF.

This clonotype was seen only once. The chain has TRBV19 and TRBJ2-5, with no clear D. The germline CDR1 and CDR2 sequences are LNHDA and SQIVND (reference sequence). Trimming took 7 bases from V and 5 from J, leaving 14 bases between them. The CDR3 spans 13 residues. CDR3 DNA sequence: TGTGCCAGTACCGGCGTCCGGGTCGAGACCCAGTACTTC. This encodes CASTGVRVETQYF.

This chain joins TRBV4-1 and TRBJ2-7; D may be TRBD1 (5 bases). This CDR3 spans 14 amino acids. Trimming cost V 1 base and J 4 bases, with 11 bases left between them. The germline CDR1 and CDR2 sequences are MGHRA and YSYEKL. The CDR3 coding sequence is TGCGCCAGCAGCCAAGCAGAGACAGAGTACGAGCAGTACTTC. Translation gives CASSQAETEYEQYF.

This clonotype was detected many times. An end of the junction does not agree with germline; a read error may underlie this. The chain joins TRBV7-2 to TRBJ1-1; tentative D call: TRBD1 (5 bases). CDR3 length: 14 amino acids. Germline V lookup: CDR1 SGHTA, CDR2 FQGNSA. The CDR3 reads CAGSNPDTNTEAFF. DNA of the CDR3: TGTGCCGGCAGCAATCCGGACACAAACACTGAAGCTTTCTTT.

This clonotype has at least ten counts. The chain is built from TRBV9 and TRBJ2-7; 8 nucleotides align to TRBD2. The trim removed 2 bases at V and 5 bases at J, leaving 6 bases unmatched. The V gene's germline CDR1 is SGDLS and CDR2 YYNGEE. CDR3 length equals 14 residues. The DNA of the CDR3 is TGTGCCAGCAGCGTGGGTAGCGGGGTAAACGAGCAGTACTTC. This sequence encodes CASSVGSGVNEQYF.

This clonotype was recorded a few times. The chain recombines TRBV9 with TRBJ2-2; 7 bases map to TRBD1. Trimming removed 4 bases from V and 0 bases from J; junction bases left unmatched: 3. The CDR3 extends over 15 amino acids. Germline V gene sequence: CDR1 SGDLS, CDR2 YYNGEE. In DNA, the CDR3 is TGTGCCAGCAGCTGGGGGACAGCGAACACCGGGGAGCTGTTTTTT. Translating it yields CASSWGTANTGELFF.

The chain links TRBV6-4 to TRBJ2-1, with D unclear. V lost 6 bases to trimming and J lost 4 bases, with 7 bases between them. Germline lookup yields CDR1 MRHNA and CDR2 SNTAGT. The CDR3 totals 12 residues. The CDR3 region has the DNA TGTGCCAGCAGCACTGCGTACAATGAGCAGTTCTTC. Residues: CASSTAYNEQFF.

The DNA of the CDR3 is TGTGCCAGCAGTGAATGGGGGGGGGCAAGGAACACTGAAGCTTTCTTT. This sequence encodes CASSEWGGARNTEAFF. The genes are TRBV2 and TRBJ1-1, with D possibly matching TRBD1 (6 bases). Germline-derived CDR1 and CDR2 are SNHLY and FYNNEI. The V gene lost 2 bases and the J gene lost 1 base, with 14 bases spanning the gap. The CDR3 is 16 residues long.

On this clonotype: The missing conserved phenylalanine or tryptophan at the end of this CDR3 makes a read error likely. The rearrangement joins TRBV2 to TRBJ1-2, with 9 bases that match TRBD1. Germline V lookup: CDR1 SNHLY, CDR2 FYNNEI. The CDR3 runs 14 residues. With V trimmed by 6 bases and J by 4 bases, 6 bases remained unmatched. The CDR3 sequence is CASRAGQGSYGYTL. The DNA for the CDR3 is TGTGCCAGCAGAGCGGGACAGGGCTCCTATGGCTACACCCTC.